Listed here are 19 T cell receptor beta chains from one sample, sequenced in a study of OX40 agonist ivuxolimab in advanced cancers. The library came from the immunoSEQ multiplex PCR assay. TCRdb retrieved this table from immuneACCESS and kept in-frame rearrangements only. Not all clones are present; in checked studies, unresolved V genes account for under half, and no reason is known for the remainder. This sample comprises about 70,000 clones, 81% of them detected only once. Jointly, the top ten make up about 5% of the sample. Source: CD4+ or CD8+ T cells sorted from blood, taken in a trial of the OX40 agonist ivuxolimab. The receptors here all came from an adult with an advanced solid tumor such as melanoma, head and neck, liver or kidney cancer.

The genes are TRBV11-2 and TRBJ1-2, with a possible D match to TRBD1 (5 bases). V was pared by 7 bases and J by 4 bases, with 22 bases between. This CDR3 region has 16 residues. CDR1 is SGHAT and CDR2 is FQNNGV in the germline V gene. CDR3 nucleotide sequence: TGTGCCAGCACCTTTCCTCGACGGGGGTTGGGCTATGGCTACACCTTC. It yields the protein CASTFPRRGLGYGYTF.

The chain recombines TRBV4-1 with TRBJ1-5; the D is unclear. The V end was cut by 4 bases, the J end by 5 bases, with 15 bases between. Germline CDR1 is MGHRA and CDR2 is YSYEKL. The CDR3 has 15 residues. This chain's CDR3 is CASSPELNAHQPQHF. The DNA for the CDR3 is TGCGCCAGCAGCCCGGAACTAAACGCGCATCAGCCCCAGCATTTT.

This chain connects TRBV7-2 to TRBJ2-5, with TRBD1 identical over 11 bases. The CDR3 has 15 amino acids. V shed 7 bases and J 5 bases; nucleotides not matched to a gene: 9. Per germline, CDR1 SGHTA and CDR2 FQGNSA. CDR3 nucleotide sequence: TGTGCCAGCACTCTCGGACAGGGGGCGCGGGAGACCCAGTACTTC. It specifies CASTLGQGARETQYF.

This clone has just one count. The chain employs TRBV5-4 and TRBJ2-7; D may be TRBD1 or TRBD2 (5 bases each). The CDR3 has 15 amino acids. Germline values: CDR1 SGHNT, CDR2 YYREEE (reference sequence). With 3 bases removed from V and 4 bases from J, the gap between germline ends came to 17 bases. As DNA, the CDR3 is TGTGCCAGCAGCTACCCCGGGCAGGGCGGGTACGAGCAGTACTTC. The encoded protein is CASSYPGQGGYEQYF. The variable domain in full, with the rest retrieved from reference TRBV5-4 and TRBJ2-7, is ETGVTQSPTHLIKTRGQQVTLRCSSQSGHNTVSWYQQALGQGPQFIFQYYREEENGRGNFPPRFSGLQFPNYSSELNVNALELDDSALYLCASSYPGQGGYEQYFGPGTRLTVT.

The rearrangement joins TRBV27 to TRBJ1-5, with D possibly matching TRBD1 (6 bases). CDR1 is MNHEY, CDR2 SMNVEV, per germline (reference sequence). Trimming left V 5 bases short and J 6 bases short, with 14 bases between. This CDR3 spans 14 amino acids. This CDR3 reads CASSLTGILQPQHF. CDR3 DNA sequence: TGTGCCAGCAGTCTAACAGGGATTCTTCAGCCCCAGCATTTT.

Only a few counts were recorded for this clone. The chain recombines TRBV11-3 with TRBJ2-7; a possible D gene is TRBD2 (6 bases). Germline CDR1 reads SGHNT; CDR2 reads YENEEA. This CDR3 comprises 15 residues. Trimming pared 5 bases from V and 1 base from J, leaving 15 bases between. The CDR3 sequence is CASSPRAGGSYEQYF. CDR3 nucleotide sequence: TGTGCCAGCAGCCCGCGGGCCGGGGGATCCTACGAGCAGTACTTC.

CDR3 amino acids: CASSVLAGRSYNEQFF. The CDR3 DNA is TGTGCCAGCAGCGTACTAGCGGGAAGGTCCTACAATGAGCAGTTCTTC. The V call is TRBV5-4, the J call TRBJ2-1; 10 nucleotides align to TRBD2. Germline lookup yields CDR1 SGHNT and CDR2 YYREEE (reference sequence). The CDR3 has 16 amino acids. The junction had 5 bases not matched to a gene; V was cut back by 4 bases and J by 1 base.

This clone has ten or more counts. The J gene is TRBJ1-1, the V gene TRBV7-8; 9 nucleotides line up with TRBD1. The length of the CDR3 is 14 residues. Germline values: CDR1 SGHVS, CDR2 FQNEAQ. Trimming took 6 bases from V and 3 from J; bases not matched to a gene: 5. The CDR3 spells CASRPTGGYTEAFF. The DNA for the CDR3 is TGTGCCAGCAGACCGACAGGGGGTTACACTGAAGCTTTCTTT.

The rearrangement uses TRBV18 and TRBJ1-4; D possibly corresponds to TRBD1 (5 bases). This CDR3 region has 16 residues. V gave up 3 bases and J gave up 0 bases, with 11 bases separating them. Germline CDR1 and CDR2: KGHSH and LQKENI. CDR3 DNA: TGTGCCAGCTCACCGGCGACAGCGGCAACTAATGAAAAACTGTTTTTT. It codes for CASSPATAATNEKLFF.

The chain employs TRBV7-9 and TRBJ2-2; 13 bases align to TRBD2. Germline CDR1 reads SEHNR; CDR2 reads FQNEAQ (reference sequence). The CDR3 totals 17 residues. The junction had 11 bases not matched to a gene; V was cut back by 11 bases and J by 2 bases. CDR3: CAAPRTSGGINTGELFF. In DNA, the CDR3 is TGTGCCGCCCCTAGGACTAGCGGGGGAATAAACACCGGGGAGCTGTTTTTT.

This clone was seen once. This chain uses TRBV19 with TRBJ2-5; 9 bases line up with TRBD2. Unmatched junction bases numbered 10, after V lost 1 base and J lost 1 base. Germline V gene sequence: CDR1 LNHDA, CDR2 SQIVND (reference sequence). This CDR3 has 18 amino acids. DNA of the CDR3: TGTGCCAGTAGTATAGTGGGGATTTGGCGGGGGGGCCAAGAGACCCAGTACTTC. It translates to CASSIVGIWRGGQETQYF.

The V call is TRBV2, the J call TRBJ1-2; 8 bases agree with TRBD1. This CDR3 comprises 14 residues. With 4 bases clipped from V and 1 base from J, the junction kept 2 bases outside the gene matches. CDR1 is SNHLY and CDR2 is FYNNEI in the germline V gene. The CDR3 is CASSATGVNYGYTF. DNA for the CDR3: TGTGCCAGCAGTGCGACAGGGGTTAACTATGGCTACACCTTC. The full variable domain, in which reference TRBV2 and TRBJ1-2 provide the parts outside the CDR3, is EPEVTQTPSHQVTQMGQEVILRCVPISNHLYFYWYRQILGQKVEFLVSFYNNEISEKSEIFDDQFSVERPDGSNFTLKIRSTKLEDSAMYFCASSATGVNYGYTFGSGTRLTVV.

The gene calls are TRBV12-1 and TRBJ2-3; no check of the table's D call, TRBD2, against the DNA was made. TRBV12-1 is labeled a pseudogene. The CDR3 length is 16 residues. DNA for the CDR3: TGTGCCAGCAGCGAGCCGGGACTAGCGGCGACAGATACGCAGTATTTT. Residues: CASSEPGLAATDTQYF.

CDR3 loop: CASRGSDSSYEQYF. Here the CDR3 DNA reads TGTGCCAGCAGGGGTTCTGACTCCTCCTACGAGCAGTACTTC. The chain couples TRBV28 to TRBJ2-7, with D unclear. Germline V gene sequence: CDR1 MDHEN, CDR2 SYDVKM. This CDR3 is built from 14 residues. With 6 bases removed from V and 0 bases from J, the gap between germline ends came to 12 bases.

V gene TRBV6-5 combines with J gene TRBJ2-2, with D possibly being TRBD1 (6 bases). Trimming cost V 4 bases and J 1 base, with 10 bases left between them. Germline-derived CDR1 and CDR2 are MNHEY and SVGAGI. The CDR3 consists of 15 residues. The CDR3 DNA reads TGTGCCAGCAGTTGGGACACTTGGAACACCGGGGAGCTGTTTTTT. Its translation: CASSWDTWNTGELFF.

Worth noting for this clone: The sample has other DNA sequences that encode this CDR3 too. The gene calls are TRBV25-1 and TRBJ2-2; D is undetermined. V shed 2 bases and J shed 0 bases, with 4 bases lying between them. Germline CDR1 is MGHDK and CDR2 is SYGVNS. The CDR3 contains 14 residues. The CDR3 region is CASSEVANTGELFF. Here the CDR3 DNA reads TGTGCCAGCAGTGAAGTAGCGAACACCGGGGAGCTGTTTTTT.

The chain links TRBV27 to TRBJ2-7; TRBD1 matches 11 bases. CDR1 and CDR2 from the germline V gene are MNHEY and SMNVEV (reference sequence). The CDR3 has 15 residues. The ends lost 5 bases at V and 3 bases at J; junction bases unmatched: 6. The CDR3: CASSTGTGGFYEQYF. For the CDR3, the DNA is TGTGCCAGCAGTACTGGGACAGGGGGATTCTACGAGCAGTACTTC.

The V gene is TRBV5-4, the J gene TRBJ1-2; 11 bases agree with TRBD1. The CDR3 is 16 amino acids. With 2 bases clipped from V and 2 bases from J, the junction kept 5 bases outside the gene matches. CDR1 and CDR2 (germline): SGHNT, YYREEE (reference sequence). The CDR3: CASSLNGQGANYGYTF. DNA of the CDR3: TGTGCCAGCAGCTTAAATGGACAGGGGGCGAACTATGGCTACACCTTC.

The chain couples TRBV6-4 to TRBJ1-2; D remains ambiguous. Deletions cut 5 bases from V and 8 bases from J, with 15 bases between. Looked up from germline, CDR1 is MRHNA and CDR2 is SNTAGT. The CDR3 runs to 13 residues. The CDR3 DNA reads TGTGCCAGCAGTCCTGGACCGGTCGGAGGCTACACCTTC. Translated: CASSPGPVGGYTF.